This T cell receptor beta chain was captured by sequencing in a study of memory CD4+ T cells and cytomegalovirus serostatus. V was pared by 6 bases and J by 9 bases, with 12 bases of the junction left unmatched. This CDR3 is built from 15 residues. Germline V lookup: CDR1 MNHNY, CDR2 SVGAGI (reference sequence). Single viable CD3+CD4+CD8-CD45RO+ cells were sorted as the memory CD4+ T cells. The protocol was immunoSEQ multiplex PCR, while the TCRdb copy is restricted to in-frame clones and leaves out a portion. The sample consists of about 57,000 clones, roughly 80% of them appearing once. This chain joins TRBV6-6 and TRBJ2-1, with TRBD2 matching 9 bases. Sequenced: memory CD4+ T cells from blood. The sequence came from an adult in good health and CMV-seronegative. CDR3 protein: CASRGSGGAGGEQFF. CDR3 bases: TGTGCCAGCAGGGGTAGTGGAGGAGCGGGGGGTGAGCAGTTCTTC.